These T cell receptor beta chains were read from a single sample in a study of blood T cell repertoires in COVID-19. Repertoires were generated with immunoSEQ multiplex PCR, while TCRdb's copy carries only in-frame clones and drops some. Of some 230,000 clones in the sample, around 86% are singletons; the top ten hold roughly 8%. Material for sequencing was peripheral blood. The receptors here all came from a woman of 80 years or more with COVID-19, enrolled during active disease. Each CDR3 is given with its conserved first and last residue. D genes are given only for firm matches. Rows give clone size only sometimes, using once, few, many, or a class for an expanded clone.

CASSLDRGTDTQYF | TGTGCCAGCAGCCTCGACAGGGGGACAGATACGCAGTATTTT | . | TRBJ2-3 | TRBV6-5 | TRBD1
CASSETYGQQGYTF | TGTGCCAGCAGTGAGACCTATGGACAGCAAGGCTACACCTTC | . | TRBJ1-2 | TRBV28 | .
CASSIDLGLRRSTDTQYF | TGTGCCAGTAGTATAGATCTGGGACTCCGAAGGAGCACAGATACGCAGTATTTT | . | TRBJ2-3 | TRBV19 | .
CASSPGGVGNTIYF | TGCGCCAGCAGCCCCGGAGGGGTTGGAAACACCATATATTTT | . | TRBJ1-3 | TRBV5-1 | .
CASRVDPGGTEAFF | TGTGCCAGCAGAGTAGACCCGGGAGGAACTGAAGCTTTCTTT | . | TRBJ1-1 | TRBV6-6 | .
CASRGTGGTTGELFF | TGTGCCAGCAGAGGAACGGGGGGCACCACCGGGGAGCTGTTTTTT | . | TRBJ2-2 | TRBV3-1/TRBV3-2 | .
CASSLGGTGQETQYF | TGCGCCAGCAGCTTGGGGGGCACAGGCCAAGAGACCCAGTACTTC | . | TRBJ2-5 | TRBV5-1 | .
CATSFRTSGSTDTQYF | TGTGCCACCAGCTTCCGGACTAGCGGGAGCACAGATACGCAGTATTTT | . | TRBJ2-3 | TRBV15 | TRBD2
CAWSVGGTNTGELFF | TGTGCCTGGAGTGTGGGGGGGACGAACACCGGGGAGCTGTTTTTT | . | TRBJ2-2 | TRBV30 | TRBD2
CASSPAGLRTGNSPLHF | TGCGCCAGCAGCCCGGCGGGTCTTAGGACAGGGAATTCACCCCTCCACTTT | . | TRBJ1-6 | TRBV5-1 | TRBD1
CASMGPGISEAFF | TGTGCCTCCATGGGTCCAGGGATTAGTGAAGCTTTCTTT | . | TRBJ1-1 | TRBV19 | .
CASSLQTGGETGNTIYF | TGTGCCAGCAGCCTCCAGACAGGGGGCGAAACGGGAAACACCATATATTTT | . | TRBJ1-3 | TRBV3-1/TRBV3-2 | TRBD1
CASSYSKTSANTIYF | TGTGCCAGCAGTTACTCGAAGACAAGTGCGAACACCATATATTTT | . | TRBJ1-3 | TRBV6-5 | .
CAWSVLRYNEQFF | TGTGCCTGGAGTGTACTCCGCTACAATGAGCAGTTCTTC | . | TRBJ2-1 | TRBV30 | .
CASSSGQLSGNTIYF | TGCGCCAGCAGCTCCGGACAGCTCTCTGGAAACACCATATATTTT | few | TRBJ1-3 | TRBV5-1 | .
CASSFPSGRATDTQYF | TGTGCCAGCAGCTTTCCTAGCGGGAGGGCCACAGATACGCAGTATTTT | . | TRBJ2-3 | TRBV5-8 | TRBD2